There are many counts of the clone carrying this T cell receptor beta chain. Per the germline V gene, CDR1 is MNHNS and CDR2 is SASEGT. This CDR3 contains 14 residues. Trimming cost V 6 bases and J 5 bases, with 13 bases left between them. This entry is derived from a study of regulatory T cells in long-lasting Graves disease. Libraries of TCR beta came from iRepertoire HTBI primers plus Arm-PCR of CDR3 regions. A single record per CDR3 protein comes from TCRdb applying MiXCR to the multiplex PCR reads. The top ten clones hold less than 30% of a sample with 400,000 to 500,000 distinct CDR3 sequences, about 17% of them seen once. Noted time point: newly diagnosed GD, antithyroid drugs for less than 3 months. PBMC RNA served as the TCR library source. These data were also reused for a study on T cells in Graves' hyperthyroidism and ophthalmopathy.

This clonotype originated in a woman under 30 with Graves disease. This chain joins TRBV6-1 and TRBJ2-2; D possibly corresponds to TRBD1 (6 bases). The input for sequencing was peripheral blood mononuclear cells (PBMCs), taken at new diagnosis, from a patient treated with antithyroid drugs. CDR3 bases: TGTGCCAGCAGCGTATCACAGGGAACCGGGGAGCTGTTTTTT. Translating it yields CASSVSQGTGELFF.